A selection of T cell receptor beta chains follows, all from one sample in a study of blood T cell repertoires in COVID-19. The table came from immunoSEQ multiplex PCR; TCRdb's copy has only in-frame clones and leaves some out. This sample has roughly 89,000 clones; approximately 80% occur once, and the top ten carry about 14%. Input material: peripheral blood. The receptors were gathered from an elderly woman with acute or convalescent COVID-19. Each CDR3 is given with its conserved first and last residue. Fields, in order: J gene, V gene, CDR3 protein.

j_gene: TRBJ2-7
v_gene: TRBV11-3
CDR3aa: CASSSRGGLEQYF

j_gene: TRBJ2-3
v_gene: TRBV5-6
CDR3aa: CASSQDRGTQYF

j_gene: TRBJ2-5
v_gene: TRBV6-1
CDR3aa: CASSENRGRETQYF

j_gene: TRBJ2-5
v_gene: TRBV7-2
CDR3aa: CASSLLVSGDGTQYF

j_gene: TRBJ1-3
v_gene: TRBV4-3
CDR3aa: CASSQDDRVNTIYF

j_gene: TRBJ2-3
v_gene: TRBV10-1
CDR3aa: CASSELGDTQYF

j_gene: TRBJ2-3
v_gene: TRBV6-1
CDR3aa: CATLKEGRDYTQYF

j_gene: TRBJ2-3
v_gene: TRBV7-3
CDR3aa: CASSRSTGIPSTDTQYF

j_gene: TRBJ2-1
v_gene: TRBV25-1
CDR3aa: CASSVPRGYGYNEQFF

j_gene: TRBJ1-1
v_gene: TRBV7-9
CDR3aa: CASSLYPRQVHTEAFF

j_gene: TRBJ1-5
v_gene: TRBV12-2
CDR3aa: CASRLARTRQGLSQPQHF

j_gene: TRBJ1-5
v_gene: TRBV12-5
CDR3aa: CASGFLGGNQPQHF

j_gene: TRBJ2-3
v_gene: TRBV24-1
CDR3aa: CATSDSASGGINTQYF

j_gene: TRBJ1-1
v_gene: TRBV6-4
CDR3aa: CASSVEMNTEAFF

j_gene: TRBJ2-7
v_gene: TRBV3-1/TRBV3-2
CDR3aa: CASSQGGTGYRNEQYF

j_gene: TRBJ1-6
v_gene: TRBV28
CDR3aa: CAGRLSGQYNSPLHF

j_gene: TRBJ2-7
v_gene: TRBV18
CDR3aa: CASSRASGTGGSYEQYF

j_gene: TRBJ2-7
v_gene: TRBV18
CDR3aa: CASSPAGVVTYEQYF

j_gene: TRBJ1-1
v_gene: TRBV5-1
CDR3aa: CASSLGRAETEAFF

j_gene: TRBJ1-1
v_gene: TRBV7-9
CDR3aa: CASSLRTGRTEAFF

j_gene: TRBJ1-1
v_gene: TRBV30
CDR3aa: CAWTRENTEAFF

j_gene: TRBJ2-7
v_gene: TRBV14
CDR3aa: CASSQVGGRDAYEQYF

j_gene: TRBJ1-6
v_gene: TRBV3-1/TRBV3-2
CDR3aa: CASKSSEGGGPLHF

j_gene: TRBJ1-1
v_gene: TRBV9
CDR3aa: CASSLATENEAFF

j_gene: TRBJ2-5
v_gene: TRBV7-9
CDR3aa: CASARRDRGRETQYF

j_gene: TRBJ2-1
v_gene: TRBV5-1
CDR3aa: CASSLAGAESYNEQFF

j_gene: TRBJ1-2
v_gene: TRBV9
CDR3aa: CASSVDSGGGRGYTF

j_gene: TRBJ2-3
v_gene: TRBV6-5
CDR3aa: CASAQTSGGADTQYF

j_gene: TRBJ1-1
v_gene: TRBV19
CDR3aa: CASKDRPNTEAFF

j_gene: TRBJ1-1
v_gene: TRBV18
CDR3aa: CASSNPTENTEAFF

j_gene: TRBJ2-1
v_gene: TRBV14
CDR3aa: CASSQEGQAGNEQFF

j_gene: TRBJ2-1
v_gene: TRBV4-2
CDR3aa: CASSQDIASDEQFF

j_gene: TRBJ2-1
v_gene: TRBV18
CDR3aa: CASSPRTGNNEQFF

j_gene: TRBJ1-1
v_gene: TRBV7-3
CDR3aa: CASSPLRARDTEAFF

j_gene: TRBJ1-2
v_gene: TRBV19
CDR3aa: CASPLNYGYTF

j_gene: TRBJ1-3
v_gene: TRBV3-1/TRBV3-2
CDR3aa: CASSQRDRGSGNTIYF

j_gene: TRBJ2-7
v_gene: TRBV5-6
CDR3aa: CASSLGQGASYEQYF

j_gene: TRBJ2-7
v_gene: TRBV2
CDR3aa: CASDRGEQYF

j_gene: TRBJ1-2
v_gene: TRBV6-5
CDR3aa: CASSQTGTLGYTF

j_gene: TRBJ1-5
v_gene: TRBV7-9
CDR3aa: CASSHSDRVSNQPQHF

j_gene: TRBJ1-1
v_gene: TRBV28
CDR3aa: CASTIKGDRANTEAFF

j_gene: TRBJ1-5
v_gene: TRBV18
CDR3aa: CASSLTGESQPQHF

j_gene: TRBJ2-1
v_gene: TRBV2
CDR3aa: CASRGTSGGPTRPRGFF

j_gene: TRBJ2-7
v_gene: TRBV3-1/TRBV3-2
CDR3aa: CASSQAEFQQYF

j_gene: TRBJ1-2
v_gene: TRBV14
CDR3aa: CASSQDRYGYTF

j_gene: TRBJ2-2
v_gene: TRBV5-4
CDR3aa: CARSPPRGAGGRNGELFF

j_gene: TRBJ1-1
v_gene: TRBV6-5
CDR3aa: CASKHRGEGLAAFF

j_gene: TRBJ1-2
v_gene: TRBV3-1/TRBV3-2
CDR3aa: CASSQTGGSYGYTF

j_gene: TRBJ2-5
v_gene: TRBV7-6
CDR3aa: CASSLTSQVRTQYF

j_gene: TRBJ1-1
v_gene: TRBV7-9
CDR3aa: CASSKRGTGVGNMNTEAFF

j_gene: TRBJ1-2
v_gene: TRBV5-4
CDR3aa: CASSLETGGGSSTF

j_gene: TRBJ2-3
v_gene: TRBV11-3
CDR3aa: CASSRPRGMKDTQYF

j_gene: TRBJ2-7
v_gene: TRBV6-5
CDR3aa: CASSPGTGGEEQYF

j_gene: TRBJ2-4
v_gene: TRBV18
CDR3aa: CASSPSSGGNIQYF

j_gene: TRBJ2-2
v_gene: TRBV19
CDR3aa: CASSIGGTANTGELFF

j_gene: TRBJ1-4
v_gene: TRBV15
CDR3aa: CATSRLRGPNEKLFF